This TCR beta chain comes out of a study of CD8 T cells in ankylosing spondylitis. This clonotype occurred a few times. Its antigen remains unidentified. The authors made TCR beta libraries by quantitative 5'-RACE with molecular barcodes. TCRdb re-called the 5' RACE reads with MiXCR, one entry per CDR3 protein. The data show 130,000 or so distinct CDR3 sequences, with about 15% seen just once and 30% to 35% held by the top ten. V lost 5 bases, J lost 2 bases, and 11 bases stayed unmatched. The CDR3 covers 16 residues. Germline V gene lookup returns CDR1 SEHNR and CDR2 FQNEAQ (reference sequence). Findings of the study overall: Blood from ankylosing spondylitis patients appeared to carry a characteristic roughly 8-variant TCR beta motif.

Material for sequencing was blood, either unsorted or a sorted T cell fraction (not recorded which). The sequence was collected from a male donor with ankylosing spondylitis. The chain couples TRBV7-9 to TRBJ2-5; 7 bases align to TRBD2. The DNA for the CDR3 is TGTGCCAGCAGCACATCGCTACTAGCGAAACAAGAGACCCAGTACTTC. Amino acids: CASSTSLLAKQETQYF.